This T cell receptor beta chain is drawn from a study of chemoradiotherapy in HPV16-positive cancers. Germline CDR1 reads LNHDA; CDR2 reads SQIVND (reference sequence). Trimming left V 3 bases short and J 6 bases short, with 5 bases between. The CDR3 has 11 residues. Here immunoSEQ multiplex PCR was the method, and the copy in TCRdb shows in-frame clones only, minus some. Counted here are about 21,000 clones, 87% occurring once; the ten biggest clones make up 2% to 2.5%. The chain employs TRBV19 and TRBJ1-1; no reliable D call. The receptor was isolated from a human donor with HPV-associated anogenital cancer. The input for sequencing was blood, taken from a patient who underwent chemoradiotherapy. CDR3 sequence reads: CASSITSEAFF. CDR3 sequence (DNA): TGTGCCAGTAGTATCACGTCTGAAGCTTTCTTT.